Below are 5 T cell receptor beta chains sequenced from a single sample in a study of T cells in narcolepsy. TCRdb keeps only in-frame clones here, not all; method: immunoSEQ multiplex PCR. The sample records around 18,000 clones, 72% being singletons. Material for sequencing was CD45RA- memory CD8+ T cells from PBMCs. These receptor sequences come from a human donor with narcolepsy.

The rearrangement uses TRBV2 and TRBJ2-3; unclear D gene. The V end was cut by 4 bases, the J end by 5 bases, with 10 bases between. The length of the CDR3 is 13 residues. Germline values: CDR1 SNHLY, CDR2 FYNNEI. The CDR3 loop is CASSAVPGDTQYF. In DNA, the CDR3 is TGTGCCAGCAGTGCCGTCCCGGGAGATACGCAGTATTTT.

The table lists this clone with a count of one. This chain connects TRBV4-2 to TRBJ2-1; D perhaps matches TRBD2 (7 bases). Trimming shortened V by 4 bases and J by 8 bases, and 18 bases separated the two germline ends. Per the germline V gene, CDR1 is LGHNA and CDR2 is YNFKEQ. The CDR3 is 15 residues long. The CDR3 sequence: CASSPGGGRVDEQFF. CDR3 nucleotide sequence: TGTGCCAGCAGCCCGGGCGGGGGCCGGGTCGATGAGCAGTTCTTC.

The gene calls are TRBV7-6 and TRBJ1-1; possibly TRBD1 for D (6 bases). This CDR3 is 14 amino acids long. Germline V gene data show CDR1 as SGHVS and CDR2 as FNYEAQ. V lost 5 bases and J 4 bases, leaving 14 bases between the germline ends. The CDR3 spells CASSETRGGTEAFF. The CDR3 coding sequence is TGTGCCAGCAGCGAGACCAGGGGAGGCACTGAAGCTTTCTTT. Full variable domain (missing parts from reference TRBV7-6 and TRBJ1-1): GAGVSQSPRYKVTKRGQDVALRCDPISGHVSLYWYRQALGQGPEFLTYFNYEAQQDKSGLPNDRFSAERPEGSISTLTIQRTEQRDSAMYRCASSETRGGTEAFFGQGTRLTVV.

The V call is TRBV5-1, the J call TRBJ2-5; D unresolved. The tail of the sequence fits TRBJ2-7 better, so the J call may be wrong. CDR3 length equals 14 residues. CDR1 SGHRS and CDR2 YFSETQ come from the germline V gene. DNA for the CDR3: TGCGCCAGCAGCTTTGGGCACACCACCTACGAGCAGTACTTC. Its translation: CASSFGHTTYEQYF.

This clone was observed a handful of times. The chain has TRBV2 and TRBJ2-7; D remains ambiguous. Trimming took 3 bases from V and 4 from J, leaving 7 bases between them. This CDR3 is built from 12 residues. CDR1 is SNHLY and CDR2 is FYNNEI in the germline V gene. The CDR3 sequence: CASSDRTYEQYF. DNA for the CDR3: TGTGCCAGCAGTGACCGGACGTACGAGCAGTACTTC.